The clone carrying this T cell receptor (beta chain) has just a few counts. This specimen comes from a study of T cell responses to AZD1222 COVID-19 vaccine. TCRdb's copy holds only in-frame clones and misses some; the assay was immunoSEQ multiplex PCR. Here the sample spans more than 90,000 clones, about 90% being singletons. V was shortened by 0 bases and J by 4 bases, with 8 bases between the two germline ends. Germline values: CDR1 SGHKS, CDR2 YYEKEE (reference sequence). This CDR3 has 14 amino acids. This sequence joins TRBV5-5 and TRBJ1-3; D is possibly TRBD1 (6 bases). Here the sequenced sample was peripheral blood, taken 28 days after the second AZD1222 dose. The clonotype comes from an adult who received the AZD1222 COVID-19 vaccine. CDR3 in DNA: TGTGCCAGCAGCTTGGGGGGGCTCGGAAACACCATATATTTT. Translation: CASSLGGLGNTIYF. Using reference TRBV5-5 and TRBJ1-3 for the parts outside the CDR3, the full variable domain is DAGVTQSPTHLIKTRGQQVTLRCSPISGHKSVSWYQQVLGQGPQFIFQYYEKEERGRGNFPDRFSARQFPNYSSELNVNALLLGDSALYLCASSLGGLGNTIYFGEGSWLTVV.